These 3 T cell receptor beta chains were all obtained from the same sample, sequenced in a study of identical twins. TCRdb recomputed calls from the 5' RACE reads with MiXCR, one row per CDR3 protein. Of around 550,000 distinct CDR3 sequences in the sample, about 15% were seen once. The data also belong to a second study, concerning yellow fever vaccine responses in identical twins.

The sample comprised CD4+ T cells sorted from blood. The receptor source for this set is a woman aged 18-35 years in good health.

The V call is TRBV5-1, the J call TRBJ1-1; TRBD1 matches 7 bases. The CDR3 has 16 residues. V lost 4 bases to trimming and J lost 5 bases; unmatched junction nucleotides: 14. Germline CDR1 and CDR2: SGHRS and YFSETQ. CDR3 sequence (DNA): TGCGCCAGCAGCCCTAGGACCTCTACAGGGGTGACTGAAGCTTTCTTT. It specifies CASSPRTSTGVTEAFF.

A note on this clonotype: The junction differs from germline at one of its ends, possibly a read error. CDR3 region: CASSQQGETQYF. DNA of the CDR3: TGTGCCAGTAGCCAACAGGGGGAGACCCAGTACTTC. The rearrangement joins TRBV4-2 to TRBJ2-5, with TRBD1 matching 7 bases. There are 12 residues in the CDR3. Germline CDR1 and CDR2: LGHNA and YNFKEQ.

CDR3 protein: CSARGALGGTDTQYF. CDR3 sequence (DNA): TGCAGTGCTAGGGGAGCCCTAGGTGGGACAGATACGCAGTATTTT. The chain combines TRBV20-1 with TRBJ2-3; maybe TRBD2 (5 bases). Germline CDR1 is DFQATT and CDR2 is SNEGSKA (reference sequence). CDR3 length equals 15 residues. Trimming cost V 3 bases and J 3 bases, with 16 bases left between them.